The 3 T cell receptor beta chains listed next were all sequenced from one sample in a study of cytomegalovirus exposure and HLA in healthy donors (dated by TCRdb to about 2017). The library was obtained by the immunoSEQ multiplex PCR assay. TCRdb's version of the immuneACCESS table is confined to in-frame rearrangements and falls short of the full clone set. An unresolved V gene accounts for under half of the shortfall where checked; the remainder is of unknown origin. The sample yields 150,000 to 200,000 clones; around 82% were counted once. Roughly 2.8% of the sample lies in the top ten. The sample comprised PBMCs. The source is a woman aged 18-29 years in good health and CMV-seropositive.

The CDR3 reads CASSLEPYRGTENGYTF. In DNA, the CDR3 is TGTGCCAGCAGCTTGGAACCTTACAGGGGAACCGAGAATGGCTACACCTTC. The gene calls are TRBV5-6 and TRBJ1-2; 7 bases align to TRBD1. This CDR3 region has 17 residues. The germline CDR1 and CDR2 sequences are SGHDT and YYEEEE. The V segment lost 0 bases and the J segment 6 bases; nucleotides outside the gene matches: 14.

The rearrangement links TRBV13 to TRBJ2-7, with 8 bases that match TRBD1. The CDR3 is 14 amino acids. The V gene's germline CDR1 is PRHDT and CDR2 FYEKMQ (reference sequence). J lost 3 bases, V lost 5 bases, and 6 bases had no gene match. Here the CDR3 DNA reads TGTGCCAGCAGCCAGACAGGGGTGAACTACGAGCAGTACTTC. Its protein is CASSQTGVNYEQYF.

The CDR3 sequence is CASSAGQGGYNEQFF. DNA for the CDR3: TGTGCCAGCAGTGCTGGTCAGGGTGGTTACAATGAGCAGTTCTTC. V gene TRBV2 combines with J gene TRBJ2-1; D perhaps matches TRBD1 (5 bases). V lost 4 bases and J lost 4, with 14 bases in between. Germline-derived CDR1 and CDR2 are SNHLY and FYNNEI. CDR3 size: 15 residues.